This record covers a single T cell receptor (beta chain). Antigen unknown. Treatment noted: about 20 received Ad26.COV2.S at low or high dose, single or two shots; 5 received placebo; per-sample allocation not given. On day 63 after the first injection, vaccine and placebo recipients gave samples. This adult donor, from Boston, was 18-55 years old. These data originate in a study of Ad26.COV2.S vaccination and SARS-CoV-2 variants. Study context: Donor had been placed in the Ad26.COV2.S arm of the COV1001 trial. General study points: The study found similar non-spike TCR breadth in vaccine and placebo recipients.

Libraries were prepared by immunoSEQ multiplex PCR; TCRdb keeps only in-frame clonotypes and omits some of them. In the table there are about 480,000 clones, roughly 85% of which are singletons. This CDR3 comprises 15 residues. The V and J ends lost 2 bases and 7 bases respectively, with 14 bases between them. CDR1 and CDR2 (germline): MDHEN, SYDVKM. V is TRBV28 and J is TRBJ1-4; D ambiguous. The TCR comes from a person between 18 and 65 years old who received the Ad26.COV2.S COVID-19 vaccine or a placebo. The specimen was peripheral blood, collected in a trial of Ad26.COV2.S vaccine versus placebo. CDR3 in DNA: TGTGCCAGCAGTTTACGTGGGGTCGTGGGTGAAAAACTGTTTTTT. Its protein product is CASSLRGVVGEKLFF.